The rows below give T cell receptor beta chains drawn from one sample of a study of blood T cell repertoires in COVID-19. TCRdb keeps only in-frame clones here, not all; method: immunoSEQ multiplex PCR. The repertoire includes 25,000 to 35,000 clones, around 90% of them detected once, and 20% to 30% sits in the top ten. The specimen was peripheral blood. The receptors come from a human donor in a cohort sampled during active COVID-19. Each CDR3 is given with its conserved first and last residue. A D gene is named only where the DNA matches it firmly.

J gene,D gene,V gene,CDR3 protein,CDR3 DNA
TRBJ2-7,TRBD2,TRBV15,CATRTSGTYEQYF,TGTGCCACCAGGACTAGCGGGACCTACGAGCAGTACTTC
TRBJ1-1,TRBD1,TRBV15,CATRTRDRSIEAFF,TGTGCCACCAGGACCCGGGACAGGTCGATTGAAGCTTTCTTT
TRBJ2-5,-,TRBV7-7,CASSPRPDGRGTQYF,TGTGCTAGCAGCCCCCGACCGGACGGCCGGGGGACCCAGTACTTC
TRBJ1-2,TRBD1,TRBV6-5,CASSYVTGQVNYGYTF,TGTGCCAGCAGTTATGTGACAGGGCAGGTTAACTATGGCTACACCTTC
TRBJ2-3,TRBD1,TRBV9,CASTPWDRGISDTQYF,TGTGCCAGCACCCCTTGGGACAGGGGAATATCAGATACGCAGTATTTT
TRBJ1-6,-,TRBV15,CATSRGDIFNSPLHF,TGTGCCACCAGCAGAGGGGACATTTTCAATTCACCCCTCCACTTT
TRBJ1-2,TRBD1,TRBV7-9,CASSLSPGTGRDYGYTF,TGTGCCAGCAGCTTATCCCCTGGGACAGGACGGGACTATGGCTACACCTTC
TRBJ1-4,TRBD1,TRBV19,CASSMRTGRGEKLFF,TGTGCCAGTAGTATGAGGACAGGGCGAGGTGAAAAACTGTTTTTT
TRBJ2-3,-,TRBV27,CASSVQGRTDTQYF,TGTGCCAGCAGTGTGCAGGGTCGCACAGATACGCAGTATTTT
TRBJ2-1,TRBD1,TRBV5-1,CASSLGTGGREQFF,TGCGCCAGCAGCCTCGGGACAGGGGGCCGTGAGCAGTTCTTC
TRBJ1-2,TRBD1,TRBV20-1,CSASKDRAYTF,TGCAGTGCTAGTAAGGACAGGGCCTACACCTTC
TRBJ2-3,TRBD2,TRBV3-1/TRBV3-2,CASSRRGGGTDTQYF,TGTGCCAGCAGCCGACGGGGGGGTGGCACAGATACGCAGTATTTT
TRBJ1-2,TRBD1,TRBV9,CASSESGQNYGYTF,TGTGCCAGCAGCGAGTCGGGACAGAACTATGGCTACACCTTC
TRBJ2-1,TRBD2,TRBV7-2,CASSLGGGNEQFF,TGTGCCAGCAGCTTAGGGGGGGGGAATGAGCAGTTCTTC
TRBJ2-5,TRBD2,TRBV5-4,CASSLRAGQETQYF,TGTGCCAGCAGCTTGCGAGCGGGGCAAGAGACCCAGTACTTC